This T cell receptor (beta chain) was sequenced for a study of shared clonotypes between healthy human individuals. Study information: CD4 naive and CD4 memory each took three plates per donor, while CD8 naive took two and CD8 memory one.

Study results and limitations: Against clonotypes common to all four donors, non-shared ones had lower generation probabilities.

CDR1 and CDR2 from the germline V gene are SNHLY and FYNNEI. CDR3 size: 14 residues. The germline V and J ends were trimmed by 10 bases and 4 bases, with 19 bases remaining between them. As regards this clone: Its antigen is not known.

The method was immunoSEQ multiplex PCR; TCRdb's version includes in-frame clones alone and lacks a portion of them. The table has over 2 million clones, over 85% seen once. This clonotype originated in a man between 18 and 29 years old in good health. The specimen was naive CD4+ T cells sorted from blood. Subset reported: CD45RA+ positively selected. This chain uses TRBV2 with TRBJ2-5; D is tentatively TRBD1 or TRBD2 (5 bases each). The CDR3 loop is CANEGARARETQYF. The CDR3 DNA follows: TGTGCCAACGAAGGGGCGCGGGCCCGAGAGACCCAGTACTTC.